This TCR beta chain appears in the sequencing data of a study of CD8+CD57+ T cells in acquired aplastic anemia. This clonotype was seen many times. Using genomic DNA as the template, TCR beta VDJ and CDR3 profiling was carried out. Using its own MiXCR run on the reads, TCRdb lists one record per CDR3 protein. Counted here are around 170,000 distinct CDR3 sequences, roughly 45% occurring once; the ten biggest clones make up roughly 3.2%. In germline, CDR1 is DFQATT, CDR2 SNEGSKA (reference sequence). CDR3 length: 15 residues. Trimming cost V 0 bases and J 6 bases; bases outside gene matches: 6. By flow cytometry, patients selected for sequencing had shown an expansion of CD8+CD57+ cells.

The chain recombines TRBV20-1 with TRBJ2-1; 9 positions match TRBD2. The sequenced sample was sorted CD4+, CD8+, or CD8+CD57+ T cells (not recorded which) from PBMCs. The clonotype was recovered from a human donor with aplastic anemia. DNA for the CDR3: TGCAGTGCTAGAGATAGTCTAGCGGGGAGCAATGAGCAGTTCTTC. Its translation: CSARDSLAGSNEQFF.